This TCR beta chain was observed in a study of technical replicates of blood from several donors. CDR1 and CDR2 from the germline V gene are SGDLS and YYNGEE. This CDR3 spans 17 amino acids. V lost 3 bases, J lost 1 base, and 6 bases stayed unmatched. The method was immunoSEQ multiplex PCR; TCRdb's version includes in-frame clones alone and lacks a portion of them. The sample has 50,000 to 70,000 clones; less than 90% are singletons. Sequencing was done on a sample of PBMCs. J is TRBJ2-5 and V is TRBV9; TRBD2 matches 13 bases. The receptor comes from a human donor in good health. Some clones in this sample may be carry-over from other donors' samples. The CDR3, as DNA: TGTGCCAGCAGCGCGGGACTAGCGGGAACCCCCCAAGAGACCCAGTACTTC. Residues: CASSAGLAGTPQETQYF. Using reference TRBV9 and TRBJ2-5 for the parts outside the CDR3, the full variable domain is DSGVTQTPKHLITATGQRVTLRCSPRSGDLSVYWYQQSLDQGLQFLIQYYNGEERAKGNILERFSAQQFPDLHSELNLSSLELGDSALYFCASSAGLAGTPQETQYFGPGTRLLVL.